The sequence of this TCR beta chain was determined in a study of blood T cell repertoires in COVID-19. Study-wide context: The analysed material was cDNA or gDNA that came from T cells, B-cell-depleted T cells, or PBMCs.

This CDR3 is built from 17 residues. Germline lookup yields CDR1 LNHDA and CDR2 SQIVND (reference sequence). The V and J ends lost 4 bases and 2 bases, in that order; junction bases with no gene match: 7. TCRdb's table, derived via immunoSEQ multiplex PCR, lists solely in-frame clones and lacks some. The table includes 100,000 to 150,000 clones, roughly 79% detected once. The table lists this clone with a few counts. This rearrangement joins TRBV19 to TRBJ1-3; 11 bases align to TRBD1. Sequenced: peripheral blood. The TCR comes from a human donor in a cohort sampled during active COVID-19. In DNA, the CDR3 is TGTGCCAGTAGTAAGGGACAGGGGGAAGGACCTGGAAACACCATATATTTT. It yields the protein CASSKGQGEGPGNTIYF.